Listed here are 22 T cell receptor beta chains from one sample, sequenced in a study of T cell responses to AZD1222 COVID-19 vaccine. Data came from immunoSEQ multiplex PCR; TCRdb stores just in-frame clones and leaves some out. This table holds about 49,000 clones, 65% to 85% found once. The source was peripheral blood, collected on day 0 of MenACWY control vaccination. Receptors were obtained from an adult in good health.

This clone has just a few counts. The chain has TRBV28 and TRBJ1-5, with 8 nucleotides matching TRBD1. The V segment lost 6 bases and the J segment 7 bases; nucleotides outside the gene matches: 11. Germline V lookup: CDR1 MDHEN, CDR2 SYDVKM. This CDR3 is 15 amino acids long. The CDR3 sequence: CASSTQGARRQPQHF. The CDR3 DNA is TGTGCCAGCAGCACGCAGGGGGCCAGAAGGCAGCCCCAGCATTTT.

The chain uses TRBV14 and TRBJ1-3, with no clear D. The CDR3 runs 17 residues. With 0 bases removed from V and 1 base from J, the gap between germline ends came to 13 bases. CDR1 SGHDN and CDR2 FVKESK come from the germline V gene. The CDR3 loop reads CASSQEGRRRSGNTIYF. The CDR3 DNA reads as TGTGCCAGCAGCCAAGAGGGTAGACGCCGGTCTGGAAACACCATATATTTT.

Only a few counts were recorded for this clone. The chain carries TRBV5-1 and TRBJ1-3, with D maybe TRBD1 (6 bases). CDR3 length equals 15 residues. Trimming removed 4 bases at V and 8 bases at J, with 19 bases between. Germline V gene sequence: CDR1 SGHRS, CDR2 YFSETQ. The CDR3 coding sequence is TGCGCCAGCAGCCCTACAGGGCCACGTCGGGACACCATATATTTT. As protein: CASSPTGPRRDTIYF.

This chain links TRBV19 with TRBJ2-6; D not resolved. The CDR3 totals 16 residues. V was trimmed by 7 bases and J by 4 bases, leaving 17 bases between them. CDR1 LNHDA and CDR2 SQIVND come from the germline V gene (reference sequence). The chain's CDR3 is CASKAGTPAGANVLTF. The CDR3 DNA follows: TGTGCCAGTAAGGCAGGCACCCCCGCGGGGGCCAACGTCCTGACTTTC.

This chain uses TRBV7-6 with TRBJ1-6; tentative D call: TRBD1 (5 bases). V lost 5 bases, J lost 0 bases, and 11 bases lay in between. Looked up from germline, CDR1 is SGHVS and CDR2 is FNYEAQ. The CDR3 is 16 amino acids. As DNA, the CDR3 is TGTGCCAGCAGCCCCGAGGGGCTCTCCTATAATTCACCCCTCCACTTT. It specifies CASSPEGLSYNSPLHF. Filled out from reference TRBV7-6 and TRBJ1-6, the complete variable domain reads GAGVSQSPRYKVTKRGQDVALRCDPISGHVSLYWYRQALGQGPEFLTYFNYEAQQDKSGLPNDRFSAERPEGSISTLTIQRTEQRDSAMYRCASSPEGLSYNSPLHFGNGTRLTVT.

This chain joins TRBV19 and TRBJ1-1; D is undetermined. The V and J ends lost 5 bases and 7 bases respectively, with 14 bases between them. This CDR3 spans 13 amino acids. Germline CDR1 and CDR2: LNHDA and SQIVND (reference sequence). The CDR3 region is CASSRMRAYEAFF. The CDR3 DNA sequence: TGTGCCAGTAGTCGCATGAGGGCTTATGAAGCTTTCTTT. The full variable domain, its missing parts supplied by reference TRBV19 and TRBJ1-1, is DGGITQSPKYLFRKEGQNVTLSCEQNLNHDAMYWYRQDPGQGLRLIYYSQIVNDFQKGDIAEGYSVSREKKESFPLTVTSAQKNPTAFYLCASSRMRAYEAFFGQGTRLTVV.

J is TRBJ2-2 and V is TRBV6-4; TRBD2 is a possible D gene (5 bases). Trimming removed 4 bases at V and 3 bases at J, with 6 bases between. The germline V gene encodes CDR1 MRHNA and CDR2 SNTAGT. The CDR3 runs 13 residues. The CDR3 spells CASSAGYTGELFF. The CDR3 coding sequence is TGTGCCAGCAGTGCGGGATACACCGGGGAGCTGTTTTTT.

The J gene is TRBJ1-3, the V gene TRBV28; no clear D gene. This CDR3 has 16 residues. CDR1 is MDHEN, CDR2 SYDVKM, per germline. Trimming stripped 6 bases from V and 4 bases from J, with 19 bases between. The CDR3 sequence is CASSPLLGLTGNTIYF. CDR3 sequence (DNA): TGTGCCAGCAGCCCCCTCCTCGGGCTTACCGGAAACACCATATATTTT.

The chain carries TRBV29-1 and TRBJ2-7; D gene unclear. Trimming took 5 bases from V and 0 from J, leaving 8 bases between them. CDR3 length: 12 residues. CDR1 SQVTM and CDR2 ANQGSEA come from the germline V gene. CDR3 sequence reads: CSVTRASYEQYF. The DNA of the CDR3 is TGCAGCGTTACCCGGGCCTCCTACGAGCAGTACTTC.

This rearrangement joins TRBV6-2 or TRBV6-3 to TRBJ2-2, with D hard to call. There are 18 residues in the CDR3. Germline V CDR1 and CDR2: MNHEY, SVGEGT. The V and J ends lost 0 bases and 6 bases respectively, with 20 bases between them. The CDR3, as DNA: TGTGCCAGCAGTTACTCCGGCTCCACGCCCTCGAAGTCCGGGGAGCTGTTTTTT. Translation gives CASSYSGSTPSKSGELFF.

This chain joins TRBV30 and TRBJ2-4; no definite D call. Per germline, CDR1 GTSNPN and CDR2 SVGIG (reference sequence). V gave up 5 bases and J gave up 1 base, with 12 bases separating them. CDR3 length: 14 residues. In DNA form, the CDR3 reads TGTGCCTGGGGGTTGAGCGCGGCCAAAAACATTCAGTACTTC. Its protein is CAWGLSAAKNIQYF. Drawing the rest from reference TRBV30 and TRBJ2-4, the complete variable domain is SQTIHQWPATLVQPVGSPLSLECTVEGTSNPNLYWYRQAAGRGLQLLFYSVGIGQISSEVPQNLSASRPQDRQFILSSKKLLLSDSGFYLCAWGLSAAKNIQYFGAGTRLSVL.

This clone was found once. The gene calls are TRBV9 and TRBJ2-1; either TRBD1 or TRBD2 may fit D (5 bases each). V was shortened by 3 bases and J by 5 bases, with 12 bases between the two germline ends. The germline V gene has CDR1 SGDLS and CDR2 YYNGEE. CDR3 length: 14 residues. The CDR3 nucleotides read TGTGCCAGCAGCGGCAAAGGGACGGACAATGAGCAGTTCTTC. This encodes CASSGKGTDNEQFF.

The gene calls are TRBV21-1 and TRBJ1-5; the D segment call TRBD1 is taken from the table without a DNA check. TRBV21-1 is classified as a pseudogene. The CDR3 is 15 residues long. The CDR3 here is CASSIPDRDGQPQHF. The CDR3, as DNA: TGTGCCAGCAGCATACCGGACAGGGATGGCCAGCCCCAGCATTTT.

This chain uses TRBV4-1 with TRBJ1-2, with 7 bases fitting TRBD1. CDR3 length: 13 amino acids. Germline values: CDR1 MGHRA, CDR2 YSYEKL. Losses at the gene ends were 4 bases for V and 8 bases for J; bases not matched to a gene: 7. As DNA, the CDR3 is TGCGCCAGCAGCCCAGAGGGGGCGCGAGGCTACACCTTC. Translated, it gives CASSPEGARGYTF.

V gene TRBV30 combines with J gene TRBJ1-5, with 8 bases matching TRBD1. Trimming cost V 0 bases and J 6 bases; bases outside gene matches: 7. Per the germline V gene, CDR1 is GTSNPN and CDR2 is SVGIG (reference sequence). This CDR3 region has 15 residues. CDR3 DNA sequence: TGTGCCTGGAGTGTAGGGCAGGGGGCGCGTCAGCCCCAGCATTTT. Translating gives CAWSVGQGARQPQHF.

A few counts support this clone. J is TRBJ1-1 and V is TRBV6-5, with D possibly being TRBD1 (5 bases). V was trimmed by 7 bases and J by 0 bases, leaving 12 bases between them. The CDR3 is 14 residues long. Germline V gene data show CDR1 as MNHEY and CDR2 as SVGAGI. CDR3 DNA: TGTGCCAGCAAGGCCCCAGGGATGAACACTGAAGCTTTCTTT. The encoded protein is CASKAPGMNTEAFF.

This rearrangement joins TRBV30 to TRBJ2-5; perhaps TRBD2 as D (5 bases). This CDR3 comprises 14 residues. Trimming removed 1 base at V and 5 bases at J, with 14 bases between. Germline lookup yields CDR1 GTSNPN and CDR2 SVGIG (reference sequence). The CDR3 sequence: CAWSALGGMETQYF. The CDR3 region has the DNA TGTGCCTGGAGTGCCCTTGGAGGTATGGAGACCCAGTACTTC.

The chain uses TRBV27 and TRBJ2-6; no clear D. The ends were cut back, 6 bases at V and 0 bases at J, with 6 bases in the middle. Per germline, CDR1 MNHEY and CDR2 SMNVEV (reference sequence). This CDR3 has 14 amino acids. CDR3 sequence reads: CASSYASGANVLTF. The CDR3 coding sequence is TGTGCCAGCAGCTACGCCTCTGGGGCCAACGTCCTGACTTTC. The entire variable domain, with the rest obtained from reference TRBV27 and TRBJ2-6, is as follows: EAQVTQNPRYLITVTGKKLTVTCSQNMNHEYMSWYRQDPGLGLRQIYYSMNVEVTDKGDVPEGYKVSRKEKRNFPLILESPSPNQTSLYFCASSYASGANVLTFGAGSRLTVL.

The V gene is TRBV9, the J gene TRBJ2-3; D possibly uses TRBD1 or TRBD2 (5 bases each). CDR3 length: 14 residues. V lost 2 bases and J lost 5, with 12 bases in between. CDR1 SGDLS and CDR2 YYNGEE come from the germline V gene. This CDR3 is CASSVDARGDTQYF. The CDR3 region has the DNA TGTGCCAGCAGCGTTGATGCGAGGGGAGATACGCAGTATTTT.

This clone has more than one count but fewer than ten. This chain joins TRBV5-1 and TRBJ1-2, with D unclear. Germline V gives CDR1 SGHRS, CDR2 YFSETQ. V shed 5 bases and J shed 7 bases, with 21 bases lying between them. The CDR3 spans 15 residues. Here the CDR3 reads CASSLFWAGSGGYTF. Here the CDR3 DNA reads TGCGCCAGCAGTCTCTTTTGGGCCGGCTCCGGTGGCTACACCTTC.

The chain is built from TRBV14 and TRBJ1-4; TRBD1 aligns across 9 bases. V lost 0 bases to trimming and J lost 11 bases; unmatched junction nucleotides: 16. Germline V gene lookup returns CDR1 SGHDN and CDR2 FVKESK. The CDR3 is made up of 18 amino acids. The CDR3 is CASSQDRPTGGTFHKLFF. CDR3 in DNA: TGTGCCAGCAGCCAAGATCGCCCAACAGGGGGCACTTTTCACAAACTGTTTTTT. Full variable domain (rest looked up from reference TRBV14 and TRBJ1-4): EAGVTQFPSHSVIEKGQTVTLRCDPISGHDNLYWYRRVMGKEIKFLLHFVKESKQDESGMPNNRFLAERTGGTYSTLKVQPAELEDSGVYFCASSQDRPTGGTFHKLFFGSGTQLSVL.

This clone was observed a single time. The genes are TRBV11-3 and TRBJ2-3, with unresolved D. The CDR3 sequence is 13 residues long. CDR1 SGHNT and CDR2 YENEEA come from the germline V gene. The V end lost 4 bases, the J end lost 3 bases, and 8 bases lay between the germline ends. CDR3 in amino acids: CASSSRWTDTQYF. CDR3 nucleotides: TGTGCCAGCAGCTCCCGTTGGACAGATACGCAGTATTTT.